This T cell receptor beta chain was observed in a study of control samples from healthy donors and cancer patients. TCRdb's table, derived via immunoSEQ multiplex PCR, lists solely in-frame clones and lacks some. The sample has approximately 170,000 clones; roughly 89% are singletons. The CDR3 has 15 residues. Germline V gene lookup returns CDR1 SEHNR and CDR2 FQNEAQ (reference sequence). J gave up 2 bases and V 5 bases, and 5 bases lay outside the gene matches. This sequence joins TRBV7-9 and TRBJ1-5; 8 positions agree with TRBD1. The receptor was isolated from a woman aged 30 to 39 in good health. Sample: blood. CDR3 sequence: CASSPGTGRNQPQHF. CDR3 nucleotide sequence: TGTGCCAGCAGCCCCGGGACAGGACGCAATCAGCCCCAGCATTTT.